This paragraph covers one T cell receptor (beta chain) sequence. Its antigen is as yet unknown. In germline, CDR1 is SEHNR, CDR2 FQNEAQ (reference sequence). J lost 2 bases, V lost 7 bases, and 11 bases had no gene match. The CDR3 sequence is 15 residues long. Genomic DNA constituted the template upon which TCR beta VDJ and CDR3 profiling was performed. TCRdb re-called the reads through MiXCR, storing one row per CDR3 protein. In the table there are 65,000 or so distinct CDR3 sequences, 45% to 70% of which are singletons. This sample is drawn from a study of CD8+CD57+ T cells in acquired aplastic anemia. About the research overall: CD4+ cells from healthy donors averaged about 9.8 million reads. General study findings and limits: About 30 was the count of CD8+ CDR3 sequences that patients shared with controls.

The rearrangement links TRBV7-9 to TRBJ2-7; 7 nucleotides align to TRBD1. Specimen: sorted CD4+, CD8+, or CD8+CD57+ T cells (not recorded which) from PBMCs. This TCR was recovered from a human donor in good health, serving as a control. In DNA form, the CDR3 reads TGTGCCAGCACCTACACCCCCGGGACAGCCTACGAGCAGTACTTC. This sequence encodes CASTYTPGTAYEQYF.